Each of the 27 T cell receptor beta chains below was sequenced from the same sample in a study of T cells in Graves' hyperthyroidism and ophthalmopathy (dated by TCRdb to about 2019). The library came from multiplex PCR. The sample was run on an Illumina HiSeq 2000. Amplification of TCR beta CDR3 regions was carried out from RNA transcripts. For the first round of RT-PCR on the TCR CDR3, the HTBI primer set was used together with the Qiagen OneStep RT-PCR kit. TCRdb's own reprocessing of the public reads used fastp at Q25 and MiXCR and kept productive beta chains. Rows matching on CDR3 protein sequence are summarized as one entry with the most common DNA and genes. The sample table records over 500,000 distinct CDR3 sequences; about 16% of these occur just once. Less than 30% of the sample lies in the top ten. Sequenced input: blood. The receptors stem from a woman aged 25 to 45 with Graves' ophthalmopathy.

J is TRBJ2-7 and V is TRBV18; 7 nucleotides match TRBD2. This CDR3 has 14 residues. Germline lookup yields CDR1 KGHSH and CDR2 LQKENI. Trimming at V came to 4 bases and at J to 3 bases, leaving 6 bases not matched to a gene. The DNA of the CDR3 is TGTGCCAGCTCACTGGCGGGAGCCCTCTACGAGCAGTACTTC. Encoded protein: CASSLAGALYEQYF. Using reference TRBV18 and TRBJ2-7 for the parts outside the CDR3, the full variable domain is NAGVMQNPRHLVRRRGQEARLRCSPMKGHSHVYWYRQLPEEGLKFMVYLQKENIIDESGMPKERFSAEFPKEGPSILRIQQVVRGDSAAYFCASSLAGALYEQYFGPGTRLTVT.

This sequence joins TRBV19 and TRBJ1-2, with D possibly matching TRBD1 (6 bases). V lost 7 bases and J 3 bases, leaving 18 bases between the germline ends. Germline CDR1 LNHDA, CDR2 SQIVND (reference sequence). CDR3 length: 15 residues. The CDR3 DNA reads as TGTGCCAGTATGACCTCTGACGGGGGCGACTATGGCTACACCTTC. This sequence encodes CASMTSDGGDYGYTF.

The chain employs TRBV4-3 and TRBJ2-2; 14 nucleotides match TRBD2. Germline V gene data show CDR1 as LGHNA and CDR2 as YSLEER. The CDR3 spans 17 residues. The junction had 4 bases not matched to a gene; V was cut back by 4 bases and J by 3 bases. The CDR3 region has the DNA TGCGCCAGCAGCCGTGGACTAGCGGGAGGCCACACCGGGGAGCTGTTTTTT. It specifies CASSRGLAGGHTGELFF.

The genes are TRBV27 and TRBJ2-7; maybe TRBD1 (6 bases). Germline loops: CDR1 MNHEY, CDR2 SMNVEV (reference sequence). V lost 6 bases and J 2 bases, leaving 11 bases between the germline ends. The CDR3 consists of 13 residues. CDR3: CASRITGTYEQYF. CDR3 nucleotide sequence: TGTGCCAGCAGAATCACAGGGACCTACGAGCAGTACTTC.

The rearrangement joins TRBV6-1 to TRBJ1-3; the match to TRBD1 covers 10 bases. Germline lookup yields CDR1 MNHNS and CDR2 SASEGT. Losses at the gene ends were 8 bases for V and 4 bases for J; bases not matched to a gene: 14. The CDR3 has 17 residues. CDR3 in DNA: TGTGCCAGCTCCAGAAAGGGACAGGGGTCGTCGGGAAACACCATATATTTT. This translates into CASSRKGQGSSGNTIYF.

This clonotype has at least ten counts. The chain joins TRBV5-1 to TRBJ2-1; 9 nucleotides match TRBD2. J was trimmed by 9 bases and V by 0 bases; bases with no gene match: 10. The CDR3 length is 16 residues. Germline V gene data show CDR1 as SGHRS and CDR2 as YFSETQ. The CDR3 DNA is TGCGCCAGCAGCTTGGGGTTTCGCGGGAGGGATATTGAGCAGTTCTTC. Residues: CASSLGFRGRDIEQFF.

This clonotype was found many times. This sequence joins TRBV2 and TRBJ2-2; TRBD2 aligns across 8 bases. Unmatched junction bases numbered 4, after V lost 4 bases and J lost 6 bases. Per the germline V gene, CDR1 is SNHLY and CDR2 is FYNNEI. This CDR3 region has 14 residues. The CDR3 DNA sequence: TGTGCCAGCAGTGTTGCGGGAGGAGCCGGGGAGCTGTTTTTT. This encodes CASSVAGGAGELFF.

This clonotype was found many times. The genes are TRBV27 and TRBJ2-3; 8 bases fit TRBD1. V was pared by 4 bases and J by 1 base, with 7 bases of the junction left unmatched. The germline CDR1 and CDR2 sequences are MNHEY and SMNVEV (reference sequence). The CDR3 is 16 amino acids. CDR3 DNA sequence: TGTGCCAGCAGTTCCGGACAGGGTGGGGGCACAGATACGCAGTATTTT. Translation gives CASSSGQGGGTDTQYF.

This clonotype has a count of ten or more. This chain uses TRBV7-8 with TRBJ2-4, with TRBD2 identical over 14 bases. CDR3 length: 19 amino acids. With 2 bases clipped from V and 1 base from J, the junction kept 7 bases outside the gene matches. Germline assignment: CDR1 SGHVS and CDR2 FQNEAQ. In nucleotides, the CDR3 is TGTGCCAGCAGCTTAACGGGACTAGCGGGAGAGGCGGCCAAAAACATTCAGTACTTC. It is translated as CASSLTGLAGEAAKNIQYF.

This clonotype occurred a few times. The chain links TRBV6-1 to TRBJ2-5; TRBD2 might be the D (5 bases). This CDR3 contains 14 residues. Germline loops: CDR1 MNHNS, CDR2 SASEGT. The V end was cut by 7 bases, the J end by 1 base, with 13 bases between. The CDR3 loop is CASTRERAQETQYF. Written as DNA, the CDR3 is TGTGCCAGCACCCGCGAGAGGGCCCAAGAGACCCAGTACTTC.

This clonotype appeared many times. The V gene is TRBV12-3 or TRBV12-4, the J gene TRBJ2-1, with 13 nucleotides matching TRBD2. CDR3 length equals 15 residues. J lost 9 bases, V lost 5 bases, and 7 bases had no gene match. CDR3 sequence (DNA): TGTGCCAGCAGTCCACTAGCGGGAGGGCCAGGTGAGCAGTTCTTC. This sequence encodes CASSPLAGGPGEQFF.

The rearrangement uses TRBV20-1 and TRBJ1-1, with D possibly being TRBD1 (5 bases). The CDR3 extends over 17 amino acids. Germline CDR1 and CDR2: DFQATT and SNEGSKA (reference sequence). The ends were cut back, 0 bases at V and 2 bases at J, with 19 bases in the middle. This CDR3 reads CSARDLGRAGANTEAFF. The CDR3 DNA is TGCAGTGCTAGAGATTTGGGCAGGGCGGGAGCTAACACTGAAGCTTTCTTT.

This clonotype was picked up many times. This sequence joins TRBV7-2 and TRBJ1-2; 8 bases line up with TRBD1. The length of the CDR3 is 15 residues. Trimming removed 1 base from V and 2 bases from J; junction bases left unmatched: 3. Germline CDR1 SGHTA, CDR2 FQGNSA. The CDR3 is CASSLGTGPNYGYTF. CDR3 nucleotide sequence: TGTGCCAGCAGCTTAGGGACAGGGCCCAACTATGGCTACACCTTC.

With regard to this clonotype: A read error is possible here, since a much larger clone lies one base away. This rearrangement joins TRBV7-2 to TRBJ2-2; 7 bases line up with TRBD2. Trimming took 5 bases from V and 7 from J; bases not matched to a gene: 4. The CDR3 totals 13 residues. Germline CDR1 is SGHTA and CDR2 is FQGNSA. This chain's CDR3 is CASSRRGDGELFF. CDR3 DNA sequence: TGTGCCAGCAGCCGCCGGGGGGACGGGGAGCTGTTTTTT.

The chain is built from TRBV29-1 and TRBJ2-5; the D gene is possibly TRBD1 (7 bases). From germline, CDR1 is SQVTM and CDR2 ANQGSEA. V lost 7 bases, J lost 4 bases, and 13 bases lay in between. CDR3 length: 12 amino acids. CDR3 in DNA: TGCAGCGGCAGACAGGGAGGAGAGACCCAGTACTTC. This translates into CSGRQGGETQYF. The variable domain in full, with the rest retrieved from reference TRBV29-1 and TRBJ2-5, is SAVISQKPSRDICQRGTSLTIQCQVDSQVTMMFWYRQQPGQSLTLIATANQGSEATYESGFVIDKFPISRPNLTFSTLTVSNMSPEDSSIYLCSGRQGGETQYFGPGTRLLVL.

This clonotype was counted between two and nine times. The V and J genes are TRBV4-2 and TRBJ2-5; tentative D call: TRBD2 (6 bases). Germline lookup yields CDR1 LGHNA and CDR2 YNFKEQ. V lost 3 bases and J lost 1, with 9 bases in between. The CDR3 length is 14 residues. The chain's CDR3 is CASSHAGSQETQYF. The CDR3 DNA reads TGTGCCAGCAGCCACGCGGGGAGCCAAGAGACCCAGTACTTC.

This clonotype was observed at least ten times. CDR3 sequence reads: CASSLPGNEQFF. The CDR3 nucleotides are TGTGCCAGCAGTCTTCCGGGCAATGAGCAGTTCTTC. This chain uses TRBV27 with TRBJ2-1; D unclear. The CDR3 is made up of 12 amino acids. V was cut by 5 bases and J by 6 bases, with 8 bases left in between. Germline CDR1 and CDR2: MNHEY and SMNVEV (reference sequence).

This clonotype was recorded at least ten times. The chain joins TRBV13 to TRBJ2-5; no clear D. V lost 0 bases and J 5 bases, leaving 4 bases between the germline ends. This CDR3 spans 12 amino acids. Germline V gives CDR1 PRHDT, CDR2 FYEKMQ (reference sequence). CDR3 residues: CASSLGWETQYF. The CDR3 DNA follows: TGTGCCAGCAGCTTAGGCTGGGAGACCCAGTACTTC.

Regarding this clonotype: A much larger clonotype is one base distant, so this may be a read error. V is TRBV7-9 and J is TRBJ2-1, with no clear D. V lost 5 bases and J 5 bases, leaving 13 bases between the germline ends. CDR1 is SEHNR, CDR2 FQNEAQ, per germline (reference sequence). This CDR3 comprises 14 residues. CDR3 nucleotide sequence: TGTGCCAGCAGCGGAACCGGGCTCAACAATGAGCAGTTCTTC. Translating it yields CASSGTGLNNEQFF.

The chain is built from TRBV7-9 and TRBJ1-1; D possibly corresponds to TRBD1 (6 bases). The CDR3 length is 9 residues. Per germline, CDR1 SEHNR and CDR2 FQNEAQ (reference sequence). V was pared by 7 bases and J by 11 bases, with 8 bases between. CDR3 sequence reads: CASMRGAFF. The CDR3 DNA reads as TGTGCCAGCATGAGGGGGGCTTTCTTT. Variable domain in full (rest from reference TRBV7-9 and TRBJ1-1): DTGVSQNPRHKITKRGQNVTFRCDPISEHNRLYWYRQTLGQGPEFLTYFQNEAQLEKSRLLSDRFSAERPKGSFSTLEIQRTEQGDSAMYLCASMRGAFFGQGTRLTVV.

The chain joins TRBV20-1 to TRBJ2-7, with a weak D call TRBD2 (5 bases). This CDR3 spans 15 amino acids. From germline, CDR1 is DFQATT and CDR2 SNEGSKA (reference sequence). The V end was cut by 0 bases, the J end by 0 bases, with 12 bases between. CDR3 DNA: TGCAGTGCTAGAGATCGGCGGGTGGGCTCCTACGAGCAGTACTTC. This codes for CSARDRRVGSYEQYF.

At least ten counts were recorded for this clonotype. The J gene is TRBJ2-7, the V gene TRBV4-3; tentatively, D is TRBD2 (6 bases). CDR1 is LGHNA, CDR2 YSLEER, per germline. The V end lost 0 bases, the J end lost 3 bases, and 12 bases lay between the germline ends. The CDR3 length is 15 residues. For the CDR3, the DNA is TGCGCCAGCAGCCAAGATGTAGCGGCGGTCTACGAGCAGTACTTC. It yields the protein CASSQDVAAVYEQYF.

The chain has TRBV6-1 and TRBJ2-2; D unresolved. Germline V gene data show CDR1 as MNHNS and CDR2 as SASEGT. The CDR3 covers 15 residues. V was shortened by 7 bases and J by 3 bases, with 15 bases between the two germline ends. The CDR3 loop reads CASTLRVSYTGELFF. DNA for the CDR3: TGTGCCAGCACCCTAAGGGTCTCATACACCGGGGAGCTGTTTTTT.

V usage is TRBV14 and J usage is TRBJ2-6; D call uncertain. From germline, CDR1 is SGHDN and CDR2 FVKESK. V lost 0 bases and J lost 1, with 4 bases in between. CDR3 size: 15 residues. The CDR3 sequence is CASSQEISGANVLTF. The CDR3, as DNA: TGTGCCAGCAGCCAAGAGATATCTGGGGCCAACGTCCTGACTTTC. The variable domain in full, completed from reference TRBV14 and TRBJ2-6, reads EAGVTQFPSHSVIEKGQTVTLRCDPISGHDNLYWYRRVMGKEIKFLLHFVKESKQDESGMPNNRFLAERTGGTYSTLKVQPAELEDSGVYFCASSQEISGANVLTFGAGSRLTVL.

This clonotype was observed a handful of times. V gene TRBV5-1 combines with J gene TRBJ2-1; possibly TRBD1 for D (7 bases). The CDR3 extends over 15 amino acids. Germline assignment: CDR1 SGHRS and CDR2 YFSETQ. V lost 0 bases, J lost 6 bases, and 13 bases lay in between. DNA of the CDR3: TGCGCCAGCAGCTTGGGTGGAGGGGGCTTCAATGAGCAGTTCTTC. This sequence encodes CASSLGGGGFNEQFF.

This clonotype was detected many times. The chain uses TRBV28 and TRBJ2-3; 9 nucleotides align to TRBD1. The V segment lost 5 bases and the J segment 5 bases; nucleotides outside the gene matches: 8. The CDR3 is made up of 15 amino acids. Germline V gene data show CDR1 as MDHEN and CDR2 as SYDVKM. Here the CDR3 DNA reads TGTGCCAGCAGTATTTCGGGACAGGGTATAGATACGCAGTATTTT. This sequence encodes CASSISGQGIDTQYF. Variable domain in full (rest from reference TRBV28 and TRBJ2-3): DVKVTQSSRYLVKRTGEKVFLECVQDMDHENMFWYRQDPGLGLRLIYFSYDVKMKEKGDIPEGYSVSREKKERFSLILESASTNQTSMYLCASSISGQGIDTQYFGPGTRLTVL.

In its sample, this clonotype was seen a few times. J is TRBJ1-6 and V is TRBV25-1, with D possibly matching TRBD1 (6 bases). Germline V gene lookup returns CDR1 MGHDK and CDR2 SYGVNS. CDR3 size: 15 residues. Trimming took off 3 bases at V and 7 bases at J, with 13 bases between the two ends. The CDR3 loop is CASSEGRGANSPLHF. CDR3 DNA sequence: TGTGCCAGCAGTGAGGGCAGGGGAGCGAATTCACCCCTCCACTTT.